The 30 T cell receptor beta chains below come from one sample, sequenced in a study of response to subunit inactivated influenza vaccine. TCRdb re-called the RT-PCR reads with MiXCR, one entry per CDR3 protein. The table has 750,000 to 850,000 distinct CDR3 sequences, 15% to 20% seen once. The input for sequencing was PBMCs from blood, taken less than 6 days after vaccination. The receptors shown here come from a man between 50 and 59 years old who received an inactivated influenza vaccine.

CDR3 loop: CASSPTGEAYGYTF. The CDR3 DNA sequence: TGTGCCAGCAGCCCGACAGGGGAGGCCTATGGCTACACCTTC. The chain carries TRBV7-9 and TRBJ1-2; TRBD1 matches 8 bases. Germline CDR1 SEHNR, CDR2 FQNEAQ (reference sequence). V dropped 5 bases and J dropped 4; count of bases not matched to a gene: 6. There are 14 residues in the CDR3.

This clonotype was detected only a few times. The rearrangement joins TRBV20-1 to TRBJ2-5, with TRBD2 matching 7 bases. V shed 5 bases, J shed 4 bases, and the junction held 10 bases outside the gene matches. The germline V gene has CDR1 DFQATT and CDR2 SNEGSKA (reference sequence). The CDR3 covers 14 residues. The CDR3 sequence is CSAGRPGGRETQYF. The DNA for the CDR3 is TGCAGTGCTGGCCGGCCCGGGGGGAGAGAGACCCAGTACTTC.

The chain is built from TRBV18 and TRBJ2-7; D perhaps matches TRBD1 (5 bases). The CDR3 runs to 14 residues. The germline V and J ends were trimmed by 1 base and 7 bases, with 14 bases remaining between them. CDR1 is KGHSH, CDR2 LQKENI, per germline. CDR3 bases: TGTGCCAGCTCACCACTTGGACAAACCCCTGAGCAGTACTTC. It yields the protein CASSPLGQTPEQYF.

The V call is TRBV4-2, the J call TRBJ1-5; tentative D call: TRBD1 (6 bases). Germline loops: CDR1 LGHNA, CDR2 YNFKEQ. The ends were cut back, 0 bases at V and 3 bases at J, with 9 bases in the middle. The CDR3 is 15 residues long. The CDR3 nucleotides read TGTGCCAGCAGCCAAGACGGGACAAACAATCAGCCCCAGCATTTT. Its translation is CASSQDGTNNQPQHF.

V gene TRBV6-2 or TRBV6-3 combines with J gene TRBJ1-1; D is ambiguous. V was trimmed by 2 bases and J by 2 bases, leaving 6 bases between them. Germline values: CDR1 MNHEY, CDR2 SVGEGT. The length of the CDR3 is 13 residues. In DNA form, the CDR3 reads TGTGCCAGCAGTTACGCAGAAAACACTGAAGCTTTCTTT. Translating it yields CASSYAENTEAFF.

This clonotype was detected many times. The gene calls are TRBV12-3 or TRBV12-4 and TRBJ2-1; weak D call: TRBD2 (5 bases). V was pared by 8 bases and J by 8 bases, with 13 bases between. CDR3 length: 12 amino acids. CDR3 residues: CASGFRRYEQFF. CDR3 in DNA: TGTGCCAGCGGATTCCGGAGGTATGAGCAGTTCTTC.

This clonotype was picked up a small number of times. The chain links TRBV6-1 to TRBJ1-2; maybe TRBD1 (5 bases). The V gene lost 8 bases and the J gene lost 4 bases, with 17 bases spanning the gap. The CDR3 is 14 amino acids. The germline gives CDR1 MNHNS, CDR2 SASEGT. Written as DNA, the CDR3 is TGTGCCAGCTCAGGGACTCATCGGCTCTATGGCTACACCTTC. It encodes CASSGTHRLYGYTF.

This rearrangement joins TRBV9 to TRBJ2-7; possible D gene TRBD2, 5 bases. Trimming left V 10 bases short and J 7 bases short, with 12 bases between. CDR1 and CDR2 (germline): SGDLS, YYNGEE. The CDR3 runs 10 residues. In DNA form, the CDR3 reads TGTGCCCCAGCGGTGGGTGAGCAGTACTTC. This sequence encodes CAPAVGEQYF.

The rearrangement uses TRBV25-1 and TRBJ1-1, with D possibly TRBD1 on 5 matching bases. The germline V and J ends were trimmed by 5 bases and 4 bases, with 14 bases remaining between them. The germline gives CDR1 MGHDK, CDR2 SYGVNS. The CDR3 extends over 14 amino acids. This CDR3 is CASSRRGEITEAFF. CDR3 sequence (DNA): TGTGCCAGCAGTCGTCGGGGGGAGATCACTGAAGCTTTCTTT.

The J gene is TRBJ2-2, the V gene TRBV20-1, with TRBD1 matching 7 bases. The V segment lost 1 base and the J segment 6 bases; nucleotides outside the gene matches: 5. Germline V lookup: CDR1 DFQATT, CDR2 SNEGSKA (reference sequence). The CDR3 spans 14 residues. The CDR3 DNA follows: TGCAGTGCTAGAGGCCAGGGGGTCGCCGGGGAGCTGTTTTTT. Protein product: CSARGQGVAGELFF.

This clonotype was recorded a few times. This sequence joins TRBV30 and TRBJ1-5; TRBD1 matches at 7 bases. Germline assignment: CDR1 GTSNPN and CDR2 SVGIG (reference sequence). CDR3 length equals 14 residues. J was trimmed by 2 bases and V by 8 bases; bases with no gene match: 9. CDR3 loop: CAHTGDRGNQPQHF. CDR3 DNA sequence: TGTGCCCATACAGGGGATAGAGGCAATCAGCCCCAGCATTTT.

The CDR3 nucleotides are TGTGCCACCCGGACGGCCGGCGAGCAGTACTTC. Translation: CATRTAGEQYF. The chain joins TRBV3-1 to TRBJ2-7; D gene unclear. CDR3 size: 11 residues. V was shortened by 10 bases and J by 6 bases, with 13 bases between the two germline ends. Germline lookup yields CDR1 LGHDT and CDR2 YNNKEL (reference sequence).

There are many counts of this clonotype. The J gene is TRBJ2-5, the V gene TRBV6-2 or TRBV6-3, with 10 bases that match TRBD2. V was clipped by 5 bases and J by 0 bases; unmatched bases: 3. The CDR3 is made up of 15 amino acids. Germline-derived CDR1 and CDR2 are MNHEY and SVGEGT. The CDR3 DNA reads TGTGCCAGCAGTCCCGGACTAGCGGACCAAGAGACCCAGTACTTC. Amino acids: CASSPGLADQETQYF.

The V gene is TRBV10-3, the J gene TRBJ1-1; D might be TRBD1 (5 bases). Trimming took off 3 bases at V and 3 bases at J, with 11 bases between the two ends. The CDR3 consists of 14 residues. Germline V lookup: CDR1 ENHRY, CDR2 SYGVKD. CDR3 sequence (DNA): TGTGCCATCAGTGAAAGAGGAGGGGACACTGAAGCTTTCTTT. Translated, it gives CAISERGGDTEAFF.

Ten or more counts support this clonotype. The CDR3 DNA sequence: TGTGCCAGCAGTCGGACTAGCGGGGTCAATGAGCAGTTCTTC. Translated: CASSRTSGVNEQFF. The chain joins TRBV12-3 or TRBV12-4 to TRBJ2-1; 12 bases are shared with TRBD2. The CDR3 is 14 amino acids. V was clipped by 5 bases and J by 6 bases; unmatched bases: 2.

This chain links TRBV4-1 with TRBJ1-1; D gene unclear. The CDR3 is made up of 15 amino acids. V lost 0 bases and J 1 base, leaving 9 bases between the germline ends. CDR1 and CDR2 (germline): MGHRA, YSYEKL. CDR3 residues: CASSQERQGNTEAFF. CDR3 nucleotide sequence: TGCGCCAGCAGCCAAGAGCGACAAGGGAACACTGAAGCTTTCTTT.

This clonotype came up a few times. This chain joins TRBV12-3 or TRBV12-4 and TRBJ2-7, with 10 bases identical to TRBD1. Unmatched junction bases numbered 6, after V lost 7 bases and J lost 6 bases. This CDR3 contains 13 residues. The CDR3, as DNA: TGTGCCAGCACTACGGGACAGGGGACCGAGCAGTACTTC. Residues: CASTTGQGTEQYF.

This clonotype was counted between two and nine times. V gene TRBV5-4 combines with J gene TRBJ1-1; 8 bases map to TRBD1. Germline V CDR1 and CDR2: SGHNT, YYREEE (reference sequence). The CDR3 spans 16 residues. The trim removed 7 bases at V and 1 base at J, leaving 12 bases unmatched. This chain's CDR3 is CASHGGLGQGNTEAFF. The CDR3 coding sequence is TGTGCCAGCCACGGGGGATTAGGACAGGGGAACACTGAAGCTTTCTTT.

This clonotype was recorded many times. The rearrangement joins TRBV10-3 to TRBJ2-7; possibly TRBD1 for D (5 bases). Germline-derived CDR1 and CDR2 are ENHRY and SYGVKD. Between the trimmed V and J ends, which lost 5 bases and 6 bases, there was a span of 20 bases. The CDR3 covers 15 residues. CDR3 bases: TGTGCCATCAGTCAAGTTTTGGCAGGGCGGTCCGAGCAGTACTTC. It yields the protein CAISQVLAGRSEQYF.

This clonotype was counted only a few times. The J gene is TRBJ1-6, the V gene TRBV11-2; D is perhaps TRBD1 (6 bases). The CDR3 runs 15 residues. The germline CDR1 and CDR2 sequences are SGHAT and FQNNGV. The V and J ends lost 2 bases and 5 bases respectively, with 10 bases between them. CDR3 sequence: CASSLNTGNNSPLHF. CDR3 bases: TGTGCCAGCAGCTTAAATACAGGGAATAATTCACCCCTCCACTTT. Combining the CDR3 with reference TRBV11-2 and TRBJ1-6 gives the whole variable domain EAGVAQSPRYKIIEKRQSVAFWCNPISGHATLYWYQQILGQGPKLLIQFQNNGVVDDSQLPKDRFSAERLKGVDSTLKIQPAKLEDSAVYLCASSLNTGNNSPLHFGNGTRLTVT.

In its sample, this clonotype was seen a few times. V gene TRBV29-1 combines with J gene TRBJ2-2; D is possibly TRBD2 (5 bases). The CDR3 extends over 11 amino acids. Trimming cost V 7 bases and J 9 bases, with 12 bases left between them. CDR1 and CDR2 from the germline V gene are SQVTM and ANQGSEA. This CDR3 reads CSAGEGRELFF. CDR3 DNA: TGCAGCGCCGGAGAGGGTCGGGAGCTGTTTTTT.

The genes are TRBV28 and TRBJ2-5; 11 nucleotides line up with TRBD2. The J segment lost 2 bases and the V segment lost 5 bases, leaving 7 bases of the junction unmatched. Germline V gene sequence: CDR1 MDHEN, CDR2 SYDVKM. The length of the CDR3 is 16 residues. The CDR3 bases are TGTGCCAGCAGTAGACCGGGACTAGCGGAACAAGAGACCCAGTACTTC. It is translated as CASSRPGLAEQETQYF.

CDR3 in DNA: TGCAGCGCCCGAATGGGGACAGAGAACACTGAAGCTTTCTTT. Translation: CSARMGTENTEAFF. The chain uses TRBV29-1 and TRBJ1-1; 7 nucleotides match TRBD1. Germline lookup yields CDR1 SQVTM and CDR2 ANQGSEA. Trimming took 7 bases from V and 1 from J; bases not matched to a gene: 9. The length of the CDR3 is 14 residues.

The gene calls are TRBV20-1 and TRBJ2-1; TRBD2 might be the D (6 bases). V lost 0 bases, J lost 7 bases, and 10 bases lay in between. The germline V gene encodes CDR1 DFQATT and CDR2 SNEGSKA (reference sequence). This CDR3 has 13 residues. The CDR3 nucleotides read TGCAGTGCTAGAGATTTGCGGGAAAATGAGCAGTTCTTC. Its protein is CSARDLRENEQFF.

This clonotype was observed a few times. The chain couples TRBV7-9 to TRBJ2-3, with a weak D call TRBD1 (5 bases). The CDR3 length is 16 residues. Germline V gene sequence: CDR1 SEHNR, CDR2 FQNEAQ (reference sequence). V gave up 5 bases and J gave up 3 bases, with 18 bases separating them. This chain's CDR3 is CASSSPRGASTDTQYF. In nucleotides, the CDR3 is TGTGCCAGCAGCAGCCCTCGTGGGGCCAGTACAGATACGCAGTATTTT.

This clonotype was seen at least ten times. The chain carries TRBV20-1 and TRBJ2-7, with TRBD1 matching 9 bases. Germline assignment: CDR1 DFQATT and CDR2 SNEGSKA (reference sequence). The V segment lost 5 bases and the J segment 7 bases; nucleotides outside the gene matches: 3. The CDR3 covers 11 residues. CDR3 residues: CSAGQGREQYF. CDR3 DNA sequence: TGCAGTGCTGGACAGGGGAGGGAGCAGTACTTC.

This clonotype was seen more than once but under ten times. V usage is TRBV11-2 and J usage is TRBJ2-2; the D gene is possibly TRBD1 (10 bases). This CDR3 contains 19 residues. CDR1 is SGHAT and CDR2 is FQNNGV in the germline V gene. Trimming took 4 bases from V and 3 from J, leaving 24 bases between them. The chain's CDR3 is CASSSTGGLIAGDTGELFF. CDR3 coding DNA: TGTGCCAGCAGCTCGACAGGGGGCCTAATAGCGGGGGACACCGGGGAGCTGTTTTTT.

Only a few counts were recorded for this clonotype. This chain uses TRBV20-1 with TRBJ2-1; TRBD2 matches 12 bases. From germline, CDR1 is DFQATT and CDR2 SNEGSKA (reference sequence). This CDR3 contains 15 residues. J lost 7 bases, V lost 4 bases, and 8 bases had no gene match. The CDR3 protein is CSATLAGGGPNEQFF. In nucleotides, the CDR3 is TGCAGTGCTACCCTAGCGGGAGGGGGGCCGAATGAGCAGTTCTTC.

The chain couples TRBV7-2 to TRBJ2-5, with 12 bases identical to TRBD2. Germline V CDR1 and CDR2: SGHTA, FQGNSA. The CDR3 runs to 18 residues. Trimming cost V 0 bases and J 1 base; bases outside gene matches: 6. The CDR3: CASSLALAGGLAQETQYF. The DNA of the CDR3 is TGTGCCAGCAGCTTAGCCCTAGCGGGGGGGCTTGCCCAAGAGACCCAGTACTTC.

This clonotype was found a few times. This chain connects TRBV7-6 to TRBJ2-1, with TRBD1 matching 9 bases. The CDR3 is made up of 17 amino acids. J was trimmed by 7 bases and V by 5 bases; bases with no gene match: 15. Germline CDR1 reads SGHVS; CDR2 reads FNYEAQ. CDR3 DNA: TGTGCCAGCAGCCAAAACAGGGGGCAGCAAATAGGAAATGAGCAGTTCTTC. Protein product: CASSQNRGQQIGNEQFF. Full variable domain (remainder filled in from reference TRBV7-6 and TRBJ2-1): GAGVSQSPRYKVTKRGQDVALRCDPISGHVSLYWYRQALGQGPEFLTYFNYEAQQDKSGLPNDRFSAERPEGSISTLTIQRTEQRDSAMYRCASSQNRGQQIGNEQFFGPGTRLTVL.